These 13 T cell receptor beta chains originate from one sample sequenced in a study of cytomegalovirus exposure and HLA in healthy donors. The primer mix had 60 Vbeta and 13 Jbeta primers. Here immunoSEQ multiplex PCR was the method, and the copy in TCRdb shows in-frame clones only, minus some. The data contain 85,000 to 120,000 clones, approximately 70% of them seen just once; the ten biggest clones take up 0.79%. The sequenced sample was PBMCs. The receptor source for this set is a boy between 10 and 17 years old in good health and CMV-seronegative.

In DNA, the CDR3 is TGTGCTAGTGGCCCCTCGGGACTAGCGGGAGTTCCCAATGAGCAGTTCTTC. It translates to CASGPSGLAGVPNEQFF. V and J are TRBV12-5 and TRBJ2-1; 14 bases match TRBD2. Germline CDR1 and CDR2: LGHNT and FRNRAP. V lost 6 bases, J lost 6 bases, and 10 bases stayed unmatched. CDR3 size: 17 residues.

Worth noting for this clone: The sample holds other DNA sequences that translate to the same CDR3. The chain links TRBV27 to TRBJ2-5; possibly TRBD1 for D (5 bases). The CDR3 spans 13 residues. In germline, CDR1 is MNHEY, CDR2 SMNVEV (reference sequence). Trimming took off 4 bases at V and 1 base at J, with 7 bases between the two ends. CDR3 sequence: CASSSRVQETQYF. In DNA form, the CDR3 reads TGTGCCAGCAGTTCCAGGGTCCAAGAGACCCAGTACTTC.

The rearrangement uses TRBV5-1 and TRBJ2-3; 10 bases match TRBD2. The J segment lost 4 bases and the V segment lost 0 bases, leaving 2 bases of the junction unmatched. This CDR3 is built from 15 residues. Per germline, CDR1 SGHRS and CDR2 YFSETQ. DNA of the CDR3: TGCGCCAGCAGCTTGGGAGCGGGGGGGTCAGATACGCAGTATTTT. It yields the protein CASSLGAGGSDTQYF.

The chain is built from TRBV6-5 and TRBJ1-4, with D possibly being TRBD1 (5 bases). The CDR3 is 15 residues long. V was pared by 6 bases and J by 4 bases, with 15 bases between. The germline V gene encodes CDR1 MNHEY and CDR2 SVGAGI. The DNA for the CDR3 is TGTGCCAGCAGCAGTATTGGGGCTGGTAATGAAAAACTGTTTTTT. Its protein is CASSSIGAGNEKLFF.

This chain joins TRBV13 and TRBJ2-1, with TRBD2 as a possible D gene (8 bases). Germline V gene lookup returns CDR1 PRHDT and CDR2 FYEKMQ (reference sequence). Trimming removed 5 bases from V and 6 bases from J, with 20 bases in between. The CDR3 runs 16 residues. CDR3 sequence: CASSHEGAGGFNEQFF. The DNA of the CDR3 is TGTGCCAGCAGCCACGAGGGGGCGGGAGGTTTCAATGAGCAGTTCTTC.

V usage is TRBV5-1 and J usage is TRBJ2-1, with 8 bases aligning to TRBD2. Trimming cost V 6 bases and J 3 bases; bases outside gene matches: 8. Germline V gene sequence: CDR1 SGHRS, CDR2 YFSETQ. The CDR3 is made up of 15 amino acids. This CDR3 is CASNSLGTSYNEQFF. CDR3 bases: TGCGCCAGCAACTCCCTCGGGACTAGCTACAATGAGCAGTTCTTC.

The V and J genes are TRBV9 and TRBJ1-1; 7 nucleotides agree with TRBD1. The CDR3 length is 13 residues. Trimming took 0 bases from V and 6 from J; bases not matched to a gene: 2. Germline V gene data show CDR1 as SGDLS and CDR2 as YYNGEE. The CDR3: CASSVGGTAEAFF. The CDR3 DNA follows: TGTGCCAGCAGCGTAGGTGGGACAGCTGAAGCTTTCTTT.

The chain couples TRBV11-1 to TRBJ2-7, with 9 bases identical to TRBD1. V was clipped by 1 base and J by 2 bases; unmatched bases: 3. The CDR3 has 15 residues. Looked up from germline, CDR1 is SGHAT and CDR2 is FQDESV (reference sequence). For the CDR3, the DNA is TGTGCCAGCAGCTTAGACGGGACAGGGCCCTACGAGCAGTACTTC. Translation: CASSLDGTGPYEQYF.

The V call is TRBV27, the J call TRBJ1-5; D is ambiguous. CDR1 is MNHEY, CDR2 SMNVEV, per germline (reference sequence). The V gene lost 5 bases and the J gene lost 0 bases, with 8 bases spanning the gap. The CDR3 is made up of 14 amino acids. This CDR3 reads CASSPRGSNQPQHF. The DNA for the CDR3 is TGTGCCAGCAGTCCCAGAGGTAGCAATCAGCCCCAGCATTTT.

The gene calls are TRBV5-1 and TRBJ2-1; possible D gene TRBD2, 7 bases. The CDR3 sequence is 16 residues long. From germline, CDR1 is SGHRS and CDR2 YFSETQ. Trimming stripped 4 bases from V and 1 base from J, with 15 bases between. As DNA, the CDR3 is TGCGCCAGCAGCGGTGGCGGGGGCCAATCCTACAATGAGCAGTTCTTC. It yields the protein CASSGGGGQSYNEQFF.

The chain links TRBV2 to TRBJ2-7; D call uncertain. The germline V gene encodes CDR1 SNHLY and CDR2 FYNNEI. The CDR3 totals 12 residues. V lost 5 bases to trimming and J lost 2 bases, with 7 bases between them. CDR3 DNA sequence: TGTGCCAGCAGTCCGTATGCCTACGAGCAGTACTTC. This sequence encodes CASSPYAYEQYF.

This clone was seen once. This chain connects TRBV18 to TRBJ2-7; tentative D call: TRBD2 (6 bases). CDR1 is KGHSH and CDR2 is LQKENI in the germline V gene. The CDR3 extends over 14 amino acids. Trimming pared 6 bases from V and 6 bases from J, leaving 18 bases between. CDR3 DNA: TGTGCCAGCTCGCCGGGACTTTGGGCCCCCGAGCAGTACTTC. As protein: CASSPGLWAPEQYF.

The V call is TRBV19, the J call TRBJ2-7; TRBD2 matches 8 bases. V was pared by 7 bases and J by 9 bases, with 20 bases of the junction left unmatched. The V gene's germline CDR1 is LNHDA and CDR2 SQIVND (reference sequence). This CDR3 region has 16 residues. The CDR3 reads CASIKHGGGCVNGQYF. The CDR3 nucleotides are TGTGCCAGTATCAAGCACGGCGGGGGGTGCGTCAACGGGCAGTACTTC.